Sequencing of this T cell receptor beta chain was carried out in a study of blood T cell repertoires in COVID-19. The repertoire was sequenced with immunoSEQ multiplex PCR; TCRdb's copy has only in-frame clones and lacks some. Of roughly 120,000 clones listed, about 80% are singletons. Germline lookup yields CDR1 SGHDT and CDR2 YYEEEE. The CDR3 extends over 14 amino acids. Trimming took 5 bases from V and 3 from J; bases not matched to a gene: 7. Sequencing was done on a sample of peripheral blood. The gene calls are TRBV5-6 and TRBJ1-1; 7 bases are shared with TRBD1. The TCR sequence derives from a man aged 65 to 85 with active or convalescent COVID-19. CDR3 DNA sequence: TGTGCCAGCAGAAGGATAGACAGGGACACTGAAGCTTTCTTT. It is translated as CASRRIDRDTEAFF.